The 13 T cell receptor beta chains below all came from one sample that was sequenced in a study of blood T cell repertoires in COVID-19. This table comes from immunoSEQ multiplex PCR, and its TCRdb copy is limited to in-frame clones, with some not included. The table shows about 74,000 clones, with 70% to 90% occurring only once. Specimen: peripheral blood. The receptors derive from a man aged 65 to 85 with active or convalescent COVID-19.

The CDR3 region has the DNA TGCGCCAGCAGCACTCAACAGGGGGCTAATTCACCCCTCCACTTT. Its translation: CASSTQQGANSPLHF. This chain links TRBV5-1 with TRBJ1-6; 9 nucleotides agree with TRBD1. The V gene's germline CDR1 is SGHRS and CDR2 YFSETQ. The V and J ends lost 4 bases and 6 bases, in that order; junction bases with no gene match: 5. This CDR3 region has 15 residues. The whole variable domain, filled in from reference TRBV5-1 and TRBJ1-6, reads KAGVTQTPRYLIKTRGQQVTLSCSPISGHRSVSWYQQTPGQGLQFLFEYFSETQRNKGNFPGRFSGRQFSNSRSEMNVSTLELGDSALYLCASSTQQGANSPLHFGNGTRLTVT.

V usage is TRBV2 and J usage is TRBJ1-5, with 9 nucleotides matching TRBD1. V shed 7 bases, J shed 4 bases, and the junction held 11 bases outside the gene matches. Looked up from germline, CDR1 is SNHLY and CDR2 is FYNNEI. The CDR3 is 16 amino acids. This chain's CDR3 is CASNMDRGIRNQPQHF. In DNA, the CDR3 is TGTGCCAGCAACATGGACAGGGGAATACGAAATCAGCCCCAGCATTTT.

In its sample, this clone was seen once. J is TRBJ2-1 and V is TRBV6-5; 10 bases fit TRBD2. This CDR3 is 16 amino acids long. Germline CDR1 MNHEY, CDR2 SVGAGI. After removal of 4 bases from V and 6 bases from J, the junction contained 9 bases not matched to a gene. This CDR3 reads CASSSPTSGKANEQFF. DNA of the CDR3: TGTGCCAGCAGTTCCCCCACTAGCGGGAAAGCCAATGAGCAGTTCTTC.

J is TRBJ2-5 and V is TRBV6-2 or TRBV6-3; TRBD1 is a possible D gene (6 bases). The CDR3 contains 15 residues. Trimming took 5 bases from V and 5 from J, leaving 18 bases between them. CDR1 is MNHEY, CDR2 SVGEGT, per germline. CDR3 coding DNA: TGTGCCAGCAGTCTAGGGTCAGGGGCGCGTGAGACCCAGTACTTC. As protein: CASSLGSGARETQYF.

The rearrangement uses TRBV19 and TRBJ1-3, with D hard to call. The CDR3 totals 15 residues. The V and J ends lost 3 bases and 0 bases respectively, with 9 bases between them. CDR1 is LNHDA, CDR2 SQIVND, per germline (reference sequence). This CDR3 is CASSMVDNSGNTIYF. CDR3 nucleotide sequence: TGTGCCAGTAGTATGGTCGACAACTCTGGAAACACCATATATTTT.

The chain carries TRBV6-2 or TRBV6-3 and TRBJ2-3, with 12 nucleotides matching TRBD2. J lost 2 bases, V lost 6 bases, and 6 bases had no gene match. This CDR3 is built from 16 residues. CDR1 and CDR2 from the germline V gene are MNHEY and SVGEGT. The CDR3 bases are TGTGCCAGCAGCCGAACTAGCGGGGGGTACACAGATACGCAGTATTTT. Translation: CASSRTSGGYTDTQYF.

The chain recombines TRBV19 with TRBJ1-3; D might be TRBD1 (5 bases). V lost 4 bases, J lost 0 bases, and 16 bases lay in between. The CDR3 runs 17 residues. CDR1 is LNHDA and CDR2 is SQIVND in the germline V gene (reference sequence). The CDR3 nucleotides read TGTGCCAGTAGTAACCCGGGACTTACCCGCTCTGGAAACACCATATATTTT. This gives the protein CASSNPGLTRSGNTIYF.

This chain uses TRBV19 with TRBJ1-6, with 7 bases matching TRBD1. Trimming removed 7 bases from V and 6 bases from J; junction bases left unmatched: 6. This CDR3 is built from 14 residues. From germline, CDR1 is LNHDA and CDR2 SQIVND (reference sequence). The CDR3: CASTTGVSNSPLHF. In DNA, the CDR3 is TGTGCCAGTACTACAGGGGTATCTAATTCACCCCTCCACTTT.

This clone was seen only once. The chain couples TRBV18 to TRBJ2-7, with TRBD1 matching 8 bases. Trimming cost V 2 bases and J 5 bases; bases outside gene matches: 5. This CDR3 contains 14 residues. CDR1 KGHSH and CDR2 LQKENI come from the germline V gene. CDR3 in amino acids: CASSPGQGANEQYF. In nucleotides, the CDR3 is TGTGCCAGCTCACCAGGACAGGGAGCTAACGAGCAGTACTTC.

The rearrangement joins TRBV30 to TRBJ2-1; D might be TRBD1 (5 bases). The germline V and J ends were trimmed by 5 bases and 8 bases, with 16 bases remaining between them. The CDR3 extends over 13 amino acids. Per germline, CDR1 GTSNPN and CDR2 SVGIG (reference sequence). The CDR3 DNA sequence: TGTGCCTGGTCCTCCCAGGGTTGGGATGAGCAGTTCTTC. It codes for CAWSSQGWDEQFF.

This chain uses TRBV30 with TRBJ1-1; tentatively, D is TRBD1 (6 bases). The CDR3 is 14 amino acids. Trimming removed 2 bases from V and 4 bases from J, with 14 bases in between. Germline V gene lookup returns CDR1 GTSNPN and CDR2 SVGIG (reference sequence). The CDR3 bases are TGTGCCTGGAGTCCATCGGGGGGGCCCACTGAAGCTTTCTTT. Amino acid sequence: CAWSPSGGPTEAFF. Full variable domain (remainder filled in from reference TRBV30 and TRBJ1-1): SQTIHQWPATLVQPVGSPLSLECTVEGTSNPNLYWYRQAAGRGLQLLFYSVGIGQISSEVPQNLSASRPQDRQFILSSKKLLLSDSGFYLCAWSPSGGPTEAFFGQGTRLTVV.

The chain employs TRBV7-8 and TRBJ2-2; 9 bases map to TRBD2. The ends lost 5 bases at V and 5 bases at J; junction bases unmatched: 6. The V gene's germline CDR1 is SGHVS and CDR2 FQNEAQ. The CDR3 has 15 amino acids. CDR3 nucleotide sequence: TGTGCCAGCAGCCGGACTAGCGCATTGACCGGGGAGCTGTTTTTT. Its translation is CASSRTSALTGELFF.

J is TRBJ2-7 and V is TRBV18; the D gene is possibly TRBD2 (6 bases). Looked up from germline, CDR1 is KGHSH and CDR2 is LQKENI. Trimming cost V 5 bases and J 5 bases, with 10 bases left between them. The CDR3 is 12 amino acids. CDR3 nucleotide sequence: TGTGCCAGCTCAGGAACTAGCAACGAGCAGTACTTC. Its translation is CASSGTSNEQYF. Based on the CDR3 plus reference TRBV18 and TRBJ2-7, the full variable domain is NAGVMQNPRHLVRRRGQEARLRCSPMKGHSHVYWYRQLPEEGLKFMVYLQKENIIDESGMPKERFSAEFPKEGPSILRIQQVVRGDSAAYFCASSGTSNEQYFGPGTRLTVT.